These T cell receptor beta chains were read from a single sample in a study of shared clonotypes between healthy human individuals. Libraries were prepared by immunoSEQ multiplex PCR; TCRdb keeps only in-frame clonotypes and omits some of them. The table shows hundreds of thousands of clones, with approximately 73% occurring only once. Sequencing was done on a sample of memory CD4+ T cells sorted from blood. Receptors were obtained from a woman aged 30 to 39 in good health. Each CDR3 is given with its conserved first and last residue. Fields, in order: V gene, D gene, clone size, J gene, CDR3 protein, CDR3 DNA. A D gene is named only where the DNA matches it firmly. Rows may omit the clone size; those that give it use once, few, many or a size class.

>TRBV25-1|-|once|TRBJ2-3
CASNGNGTGTDTQYF
TGTGCCAGCAACGGTAACGGGACGGGCACAGATACGCAGTATTTT
>TRBV14|-|-|TRBJ2-1
CASSLGGGSGHNEQFF
TGTGCCAGCAGCCTGGGGGGCGGGAGTGGCCACAATGAGCAGTTCTTC
>TRBV6-6|-|-|TRBJ2-5
CASSYGGEETQYF
TGTGCCAGCAGTTACGGAGGGGAAGAGACCCAGTACTTC
>TRBV25-1|-|-|TRBJ2-1
CASSAPGTLTYNEQFF
TGTGCCAGCAGTGCACCCGGGACTCTAACCTACAATGAGCAGTTCTTC
>TRBV5-1|-|once|TRBJ2-3
CASSLGTGTDTQYF
TGCGCCAGCAGCTTGGGGACGGGGACAGATACGCAGTATTTT
>TRBV25-1|TRBD1|-|TRBJ1-1
CASMTGVTTEAFF
TGTGCCAGCATGACAGGGGTTACCACTGAAGCTTTCTTT
>TRBV7-2|-|-|TRBJ2-3
CASSFGVSTDTQYF
TGTGCCAGCAGCTTCGGTGTTTCCACAGATACGCAGTATTTT
>TRBV29-1|TRBD1|-|TRBJ2-7
CSVLARGPEEQYF
TGCAGCGTCCTTGCCAGGGGGCCGGAGGAGCAGTACTTC
>TRBV7-2|TRBD2|-|TRBJ2-7
CASSARSSGRNEQYF
TGTGCCAGCAGCGCCCGGTCTAGCGGGAGGAACGAGCAGTACTTC
>TRBV19|TRBD1|-|TRBJ2-3
CALRDRSTDTQYF
TGTGCTCTCCGGGACAGGAGCACAGATACGCAGTATTTT
>TRBV4-1|TRBD2|-|TRBJ2-7
CASSQGLAGGRQTYEQYF
TGCGCCAGCAGCCAGGGACTAGCGGGAGGTAGGCAAACCTACGAGCAGTACTTC
>TRBV15|TRBD2|-|TRBJ2-1
CATKLAGANEQFF
TGTGCCACAAAACTAGCGGGAGCAAATGAGCAGTTCTTC
>TRBV7-2|-|-|TRBJ2-3
CASSLERSTDTQYF
TGTGCCAGCAGCTTAGAGCGGAGCACAGATACGCAGTATTTT
>TRBV19|TRBD1|-|TRBJ2-1
CASSTIWPPGTGLNNEQFF
TGTGCCAGTAGTACGATTTGGCCCCCCGGGACAGGGCTTAACAATGAGCAGTTCTTC
>TRBV9|-|-|TRBJ1-2
CASSGSRGRTNYGYTF
TGTGCCAGCAGCGGTAGTAGGGGCCGGACTAACTATGGCTACACCTTC
>TRBV29-1|TRBD1|few|TRBJ1-1
CSVPGQTFEAFF
TGCAGCGTCCCGGGACAGACTTTCGAAGCTTTCTTT
>TRBV6-6|TRBD1|-|TRBJ1-2
CASRVPGQGGGYTF
TGTGCCAGCAGGGTACCGGGACAGGGTGGTGGCTACACCTTC
>TRBV7-6|-|-|TRBJ2-1
CASSFRRGSNEQFF
TGTGCCAGCAGCTTTAGAAGGGGCAGCAATGAGCAGTTCTTC
>TRBV14|TRBD1|few|TRBJ2-5
CASSRDRRETQYF
TGTGCCAGCAGCCGGGACAGGCGGGAGACCCAGTACTTC
>TRBV6-1|TRBD1|-|TRBJ1-4
CASSEASRDRNEKLFF
TGTGCCAGCAGTGAAGCCTCCCGGGACAGAAATGAAAAACTGTTTTTT
>TRBV29-1|TRBD2|few|TRBJ2-1
CSVPGGSRTDNEQFF
TGCAGCGTCCCGGGGGGTAGCCGAACTGACAATGAGCAGTTCTTC
>TRBV29-1|-|-|TRBJ1-1
CSAIRGHEAFF
TGCAGCGCCATCAGGGGACATGAAGCTTTCTTT
>TRBV5-1|-|-|TRBJ2-5
CASSLGPGQAGETQYF
TGCGCCAGCAGCTTGGGGCCAGGGCAGGCGGGGGAGACCCAGTACTTC
>TRBV4-2|-|-|TRBJ1-5
CASSQDLQFNQPQHF
TGTGCCAGCAGCCAAGATTTACAGTTCAATCAGCCCCAGCATTTT
>TRBV28|TRBD1|-|TRBJ2-3
CASRVGGLRTDTQYF
TGTGCCAGCAGGGTAGGGGGCCTTCGCACAGATACGCAGTATTTT
>TRBV18|TRBD2|-|TRBJ2-7
CASSPPGTSRSREQYF
TGTGCCAGCTCACCACCTGGGACTAGCAGGAGCAGGGAGCAGTACTTC
>TRBV6-5|-|-|TRBJ2-3
CASSYSKEKPLHTQYF
TGTGCCAGCAGTTACTCGAAGGAGAAACCCCTCCATACGCAGTATTTT
>TRBV2|-|-|TRBJ2-7
CASWVDREQYF
TGTGCCAGCTGGGTAGACAGAGAGCAGTACTTC
>TRBV28|-|-|TRBJ1-5
CASSFRGRSNQPQHF
TGTGCCAGCAGTTTTAGGGGAAGAAGCAATCAGCCCCAGCATTTT
>TRBV4-1|TRBD2|-|TRBJ2-7
CASSGRTSGSYEQYF
TGCGCCAGCAGCGGGCGGACTAGCGGGAGCTACGAGCAGTACTTC
>TRBV10-3|-|few|TRBJ2-1
CAISDVGDEQFF
TGTGCCATCAGTGATGTAGGGGATGAGCAGTTCTTC
>TRBV5-4|-|-|TRBJ2-2
CASSLGNLGTATGELFF
TGTGCCAGCAGCCTGGGAAACTTAGGGACTGCCACCGGGGAGCTGTTTTTT
>TRBV4-2|TRBD2|few|TRBJ2-3
CASSEGLAGTDTQYF
TGTGCCAGCAGCGAGGGACTAGCGGGAACAGATACGCAGTATTTT
>TRBV7-8|-|-|TRBJ1-5
CASSLVSGSNQPQHF
TGTGCCAGCAGCTTAGTCTCAGGGAGCAATCAGCCCCAGCATTTT
>TRBV30|TRBD1|-|TRBJ1-1
CAFDRDGTEAFF
TGTGCCTTCGACAGGGACGGCACTGAAGCTTTCTTT
>TRBV5-1|TRBD2|-|TRBJ2-7
CASSLAPSGSGEQYF
TGCGCCAGCAGCTTGGCGCCTAGCGGGAGCGGCGAGCAGTACTTC
>TRBV10-1|TRBD2|-|TRBJ2-3
CASSDQGLAGTDTQYF
TGCGCCAGCAGTGATCAAGGACTAGCGGGGACAGATACGCAGTATTTT
>TRBV28|TRBD1|-|TRBJ1-1
CASSLNRGPEAFF
TGTGCCAGCAGTTTAAACAGGGGGCCTGAAGCTTTCTTT
>TRBV25-1|TRBD1|-|TRBJ1-4
CASSEGGQRGEKLFF
TGTGCCAGCAGTGAGGGGGGACAGAGGGGTGAAAAACTGTTTTTT
>TRBV9|TRBD2|few|TRBJ2-5
CASNVASGRQETQYF
TGTGCCAGCAACGTTGCTAGCGGACGCCAAGAGACCCAGTACTTC
>TRBV6-1|-|-|TRBJ1-5
CASSSRVNQPQHF
TGTGCCAGCAGTTCCAGGGTTAATCAGCCCCAGCATTTT
>TRBV28|-|-|TRBJ2-7
CASSITRETAPRF
TGTGCCAGCAGCATAACTCGGGAGACAGCACCACGCTTC